This T cell receptor beta chain was profiled in a study of T cell repertoires in cytomegalovirus infection. Study-level background: The authors relied on CMV epitopes, both recently identified HLA-C-restricted and well-studied HLA-B-restricted. An indication of both CMV infection and matching HLA type came from public TCR beta signatures.

This clonotype has more than one count but fewer than ten. Its specificity is unknown. One entry per CDR3 protein results from TCRdb running MiXCR on the reads. The data show roughly 280,000 distinct CDR3 sequences, roughly 21% seen once. Study-wide results and limits: Carriers of CMV plus the relevant HLA were identified by cumulative public TCR beta family frequency.

The sample here was cultured PBMCs, taken from culture after CMV antigen stimulation. This sequence was found in a human donor in good health (CMV status not recorded). Some clones in this sample may be carry-over from other donors' samples.

The CDR3 region is CASRTDRGNSPLHF. The CDR3 nucleotides read TGTGCCAGCCGGACCGACAGGGGGAATTCACCCCTCCACTTT. The genes are TRBV18 and TRBJ1-6; 9 positions match TRBD1. Germline CDR1 KGHSH, CDR2 LQKENI. CDR3 length: 14 residues. Germline trimming cut 8 bases from V and 7 bases from J; bases unmatched to any gene: 6.